This is a list of T cell receptor beta chains from one sample in a study of blood T cell repertoires in COVID-19. Produced via immunoSEQ multiplex PCR; TCRdb's table is partial and in-frame only. Of about 180,000 clones listed, about 90% are singletons. Sequencing used PBMCs or T cells enriched from blood (not recorded which). These TCRs come from a human donor with acute COVID-19. The donor label of this sample is uncertain. The CDR3 runs from the conserved cysteine through the conserved F or W. D genes are given only for firm matches. For some rows the clone size is stated as once, few or many, or as a class when expanded; others skip it.

TRBV2	once	.	TRBJ2-7	CATRTNRENYEQYF	TGTGCCACGCGAACTAACAGGGAGAACTACGAGCAGTACTTC
TRBV19	.	.	TRBJ1-3	CASSIQGIGNTIYF	TGTGCCAGTAGTATTCAGGGGATCGGAAACACCATATATTTT
TRBV15	.	.	TRBJ1-1	CATSRDRWPGLNTEAFF	TGTGCCACCAGCAGAGATCGGTGGCCGGGATTGAACACTGAAGCTTTCTTT
TRBV18	.	TRBD2	TRBJ2-2	CASSRLAGENTGELFF	TGTGCCAGCTCAAGACTAGCGGGGGAGAACACCGGGGAGCTGTTTTTT
TRBV30	.	.	TRBJ2-1	CAWTSGARGNEQFF	TGTGCCTGGACCTCTGGGGCTAGGGGAAATGAGCAGTTCTTC
TRBV5-5	.	.	TRBJ2-7	CASSSGGLYEQYF	TGTGCCAGCAGCTCGGGGGGCCTGTACGAGCAGTACTTC
TRBV19	.	.	TRBJ1-2	CASNPIAGARYGYTF	TGTGCCAGTAACCCCATCGCGGGGGCCAGGTATGGCTACACCTTC
TRBV6-5	.	TRBD1	TRBJ2-2	CASRPQGALVGELFF	TGTGCCAGCAGACCCCAGGGGGCGCTGGTCGGGGAGCTGTTTTTT
TRBV30	.	.	TRBJ1-6	CAWSGQSGPLHF	TGTGCCTGGAGTGGACAGTCGGGACCCCTCCACTTT
TRBV19	few	TRBD1	TRBJ1-6	CASGLTGITYNSPLHF	TGTGCCAGTGGCCTGACAGGGATCACCTATAATTCACCCCTCCACTTT
TRBV24-1	.	TRBD1	TRBJ2-7	CATSDSPGQGTYEQYF	TGTGCCACCAGTGATTCTCCGGGACAGGGGACCTACGAGCAGTACTTC
TRBV5-4	.	.	TRBJ1-2	CASSGRQAGGYTF	TGTGCCAGCAGCGGTAGACAGGCAGGGGGCTACACCTTC
TRBV7-8	.	.	TRBJ1-6	CASSSLGGSPLHF	TGTGCCAGCAGCTCTCTGGGGGGGTCACCCCTCCACTTT
TRBV5-6	.	.	TRBJ2-1	CASSFGGAPYNEQFF	TGTGCCAGCAGCTTTGGTGGGGCCCCCTACAATGAGCAGTTCTTC
TRBV2	.	.	TRBJ1-2	CASNGLYGYTF	TGTGCCAGCAATGGCCTGTATGGCTACACCTTC
TRBV7-2	.	.	TRBJ1-6	CASSLGQDKGSYNSPLHF	TGTGCCAGCAGCTTAGGTCAGGACAAGGGTTCCTATAATTCACCCCTCCACTTT
TRBV5-6	.	TRBD2	TRBJ2-1	CASSPSSVAGVLRFF	TGTGCCAGCAGCCCCTCCTCCGTAGCGGGGGTTTTACGGTTCTTC
TRBV7-3	.	TRBD1	TRBJ2-5	CASSSPGQGGTQYF	TGTGCCAGCAGCTCCCCCGGACAGGGCGGGACCCAGTACTTC
TRBV10-1	.	TRBD2	TRBJ2-7	CASSSTSGSYEQYF	TGCGCCAGCAGCTCGACTAGCGGGAGTTACGAGCAGTACTTC
TRBV10-2	.	TRBD2	TRBJ2-2	CATKAGETNTGELFF	TGCGCCACCAAAGCGGGGGAGACGAACACCGGGGAGCTGTTTTTT
TRBV9	.	TRBD1	TRBJ2-7	CASSVAGQGGYEQYF	TGTGCCAGCAGCGTAGCCGGACAGGGGGGTTACGAGCAGTACTTC
TRBV5-6	once	TRBD1	TRBJ1-5	CASSLTGTGDQPQHF	TGTGCCAGCAGCTTAACCGGGACAGGGGATCAGCCCCAGCATTTT
TRBV5-4	.	TRBD1	TRBJ1-4	CASSLDRGRDEKLFF	TGTGCCAGCAGCTTAGACAGGGGACGGGATGAAAAACTGTTTTTT
TRBV29-1	.	.	TRBJ1-2	CSIGSTNYGYTF	TGCAGCATCGGGAGCACTAACTATGGCTACACCTTC